This entry lists 25 T cell receptor beta chains sequenced from one sample in a study of blood T cell repertoires in COVID-19. Libraries were prepared by immunoSEQ multiplex PCR; TCRdb keeps only in-frame clonotypes and omits some of them. Here the sample spans some 260,000 clones, 70% to 90% being singletons. Specimen: peripheral blood. The receptor set was obtained from a woman aged 40 to 50 who had recovered from COVID-19.

V is TRBV4-3 and J is TRBJ2-2, with 9 nucleotides matching TRBD2. The CDR3 covers 16 residues. The trim removed 4 bases at V and 4 bases at J, leaving 7 bases unmatched. The germline V gene encodes CDR1 LGHNA and CDR2 YSLEER. CDR3 in DNA: TGCGCCAGCAGCCTAGGGACTAGCCAAGTCACCGGGGAGCTGTTTTTT. The encoded protein is CASSLGTSQVTGELFF.

The chain employs TRBV19 and TRBJ1-4, with TRBD1 matching over 8 bases. This CDR3 has 15 residues. V was clipped by 4 bases and J by 3 bases; unmatched bases: 4. Germline lookup yields CDR1 LNHDA and CDR2 SQIVND (reference sequence). CDR3 protein: CASSTGQGPNEKLFF. Here the CDR3 DNA reads TGTGCCAGTAGTACCGGACAGGGCCCTAATGAAAAACTGTTTTTT.

The V gene is TRBV24-1, the J gene TRBJ1-5; 7 bases are shared with TRBD1. The germline V gene encodes CDR1 KGHDR and CDR2 SFDVKD. V gave up 3 bases and J gave up 3 bases; unmatched junction bases: 4. The CDR3 length is 15 residues. The DNA for the CDR3 is TGTGCCACCAGTGATAAGGGACAGCTCAATCAGCCCCAGCATTTT. It codes for CATSDKGQLNQPQHF.

The chain uses TRBV4-1 and TRBJ2-3; maybe TRBD2 (6 bases). The CDR3 is 15 amino acids. V lost 1 base, J lost 2 bases, and 10 bases lay in between. The V gene's germline CDR1 is MGHRA and CDR2 YSYEKL. The CDR3 loop is CASSQGGLVTDTQYF. Written as DNA, the CDR3 is TGCGCCAGCAGCCAAGGGGGACTCGTCACAGATACGCAGTATTTT.

J is TRBJ2-1 and V is TRBV7-8, with 11 bases aligning to TRBD2. CDR1 is SGHVS and CDR2 is FQNEAQ in the germline V gene. V was clipped by 4 bases and J by 6 bases; unmatched bases: 8. This CDR3 comprises 16 residues. CDR3 loop: CASSSLRGTSGNEQFF. CDR3 bases: TGTGCCAGCAGCTCGCTACGAGGGACTAGCGGCAATGAGCAGTTCTTC.

This rearrangement joins TRBV4-3 to TRBJ2-6; the D gene is possibly TRBD2 (5 bases). Trimming took 3 bases from V and 0 from J, leaving 9 bases between them. Germline lookup yields CDR1 LGHNA and CDR2 YSLEER. This CDR3 is 16 amino acids long. The CDR3 bases are TGCGCCAGCAGCCACCCAGGAGGCTCTGGGGCCAACGTCCTGACTTTC. Its protein is CASSHPGGSGANVLTF.

This chain uses TRBV28 with TRBJ2-7; D ambiguous. Germline V CDR1 and CDR2: MDHEN, SYDVKM. This CDR3 is built from 11 residues. V was pared by 5 bases and J by 6 bases, with 8 bases between. CDR3 loop: CASSLRGEQYF. The CDR3 DNA reads as TGTGCCAGCAGTCTTAGAGGCGAGCAGTACTTC. The variable domain in full, completed from reference TRBV28 and TRBJ2-7, reads DVKVTQSSRYLVKRTGEKVFLECVQDMDHENMFWYRQDPGLGLRLIYFSYDVKMKEKGDIPEGYSVSREKKERFSLILESASTNQTSMYLCASSLRGEQYFGPGTRLTVT.

The chain recombines TRBV10-3 with TRBJ2-1; 9 nucleotides agree with TRBD1. CDR1 ENHRY and CDR2 SYGVKD come from the germline V gene. The CDR3 sequence is 16 residues long. V was pared by 2 bases and J by 7 bases, with 9 bases of the junction left unmatched. CDR3 sequence reads: CAISEIPGTGINEQFF. The CDR3 coding sequence is TGTGCCATCAGTGAGATACCCGGGACAGGGATTAATGAGCAGTTCTTC.

Only one count was recorded for this clone. The V and J genes are TRBV6-5 and TRBJ2-3; possibly TRBD1 for D (5 bases). Germline lookup yields CDR1 MNHEY and CDR2 SVGAGI. Trimming took 2 bases from V and 6 from J, leaving 15 bases between them. CDR3 size: 15 residues. The CDR3 sequence: CASSYGQGGWDTQYF. The CDR3 DNA reads as TGTGCCAGCAGTTACGGGCAGGGTGGTTGGGATACGCAGTATTTT.

This sequence joins TRBV6-6 and TRBJ2-7; D is perhaps TRBD1 (5 bases). In germline, CDR1 is MNHNY, CDR2 SVGAGI (reference sequence). This CDR3 comprises 13 residues. Deletions cut 0 bases from V and 6 bases from J, with 9 bases between. The CDR3 DNA reads as TGTGCCAGCAGTTACTCGCCAGGGATCGAGCAGTACTTC. This codes for CASSYSPGIEQYF.

The chain recombines TRBV14 with TRBJ1-6; 7 bases are shared with TRBD1. The CDR3 totals 15 residues. With 2 bases clipped from V and 10 bases from J, the junction kept 8 bases outside the gene matches. The V gene's germline CDR1 is SGHDN and CDR2 FVKESK. The CDR3 reads CASSQHDRAVSPLHF. Written as DNA, the CDR3 is TGTGCCAGCAGCCAACATGACAGGGCGGTGTCACCCCTCCACTTT.

The V call is TRBV7-2, the J call TRBJ2-1, with D perhaps TRBD1 (6 bases). The CDR3 loop spans 16 amino acids. The V gene's germline CDR1 is SGHTA and CDR2 FQGNSA. The V end was cut by 5 bases, the J end by 3 bases, with 17 bases between. CDR3 loop: CASSSRQALYYNEQFF. The CDR3 DNA sequence: TGTGCCAGCAGCAGTAGACAGGCCCTATACTACAATGAGCAGTTCTTC.

The genes are TRBV19 and TRBJ1-3, with TRBD1 identical over 8 bases. Trimming at V came to 10 bases and at J to 3 bases, leaving 2 bases not matched to a gene. The CDR3 runs 12 residues. The germline CDR1 and CDR2 sequences are LNHDA and SQIVND (reference sequence). This CDR3 reads CATGTGGNTIYF. DNA of the CDR3: TGTGCCACCGGGACAGGTGGAAACACCATATATTTT.

The CDR3 sequence is CASSPPRGLSYEQYF. In nucleotides, the CDR3 is TGTGCCAGCAGCCCCCCCCGGGGACTCTCCTACGAGCAGTACTTC. This sequence joins TRBV7-9 and TRBJ2-7; D perhaps matches TRBD2 (6 bases). CDR1 and CDR2 (germline): SEHNR, FQNEAQ (reference sequence). Trimming removed 5 bases from V and 0 bases from J, with 14 bases in between. The length of the CDR3 is 15 residues.

This clone was counted at least ten times. The CDR3 DNA is TGCAGCGTTGGAGGGGACGGGAGCTCCTACGAGCAGTACTTC. This gives the protein CSVGGDGSSYEQYF. V and J are TRBV29-1 and TRBJ2-7; tentative D call: TRBD2 (6 bases). CDR1 and CDR2 from the germline V gene are SQVTM and ANQGSEA. Between the trimmed V and J ends, which lost 4 bases and 0 bases, there was a span of 13 bases. This CDR3 has 14 amino acids.

The chain combines TRBV18 with TRBJ2-7; 10 bases align to TRBD1. V shed 5 bases and J 3 bases; nucleotides not matched to a gene: 4. The CDR3 is 14 amino acids. Germline V lookup: CDR1 KGHSH, CDR2 LQKENI. CDR3 nucleotides: TGTGCCAGCTCAACGGGACAGGGGCACTACGAGCAGTACTTC. Its translation: CASSTGQGHYEQYF. The variable domain in full, with the rest retrieved from reference TRBV18 and TRBJ2-7, is NAGVMQNPRHLVRRRGQEARLRCSPMKGHSHVYWYRQLPEEGLKFMVYLQKENIIDESGMPKERFSAEFPKEGPSILRIQQVVRGDSAAYFCASSTGQGHYEQYFGPGTRLTVT.

This clone was counted between two and nine times. The CDR3 region has the DNA TGTGCCAGCAGCTTAAATGGGGGGAACGGAAACACCATATATTTT. As protein: CASSLNGGNGNTIYF. V and J are TRBV7-3 and TRBJ1-3; possibly TRBD1 for D (5 bases). Germline assignment: CDR1 SGHTA and CDR2 FQGTGA. V was pared by 1 base and J by 4 bases, with 11 bases between. This CDR3 contains 15 residues.

With respect to this clone: The identical CDR3 is also encoded by other nucleotide sequences in the sample. The chain links TRBV15 to TRBJ1-4, with D perhaps TRBD1 (5 bases). Trimming removed 0 bases at V and 8 bases at J, with 7 bases between. This CDR3 contains 13 residues. The germline gives CDR1 LNHNV, CDR2 YYDKDF (reference sequence). CDR3 residues: CATSRDRGEKLFF. CDR3 DNA sequence: TGTGCCACCAGCAGAGATCGGGGGGAAAAACTGTTTTTT.

This clone was seen just once. The chain carries TRBV6-1 and TRBJ2-3; 8 bases align to TRBD2. CDR3 size: 15 residues. Germline lookup yields CDR1 MNHNS and CDR2 SASEGT. V gave up 3 bases and J gave up 3 bases; unmatched junction bases: 5. In nucleotides, the CDR3 is TGTGCCAGCAGTGATGACCGGGGGGGTACAGATACGCAGTATTTT. Its protein is CASSDDRGGTDTQYF.

The gene calls are TRBV3-1 (or the pseudogene TRBV3-2) and TRBJ1-2; TRBD1 aligns across 7 bases. Germline trimming cut 7 bases from V and 7 bases from J; bases unmatched to any gene: 9. The CDR3 spans 13 residues. In germline, CDR1 is LGHDT, CDR2 YNNKEL (reference sequence). CDR3 bases: TGTGCCAGCACCCACAGGGGCCGGGCTGGCTACACCTTC. This encodes CASTHRGRAGYTF.

The chain is built from TRBV24-1 and TRBJ2-5, with a possible D match to TRBD2 (6 bases). This CDR3 comprises 16 residues. Germline V gene lookup returns CDR1 KGHDR and CDR2 SFDVKD. V lost 0 bases and J 4 bases, leaving 14 bases between the germline ends. CDR3 sequence reads: CATSDLLAAGGETQYF. DNA for the CDR3: TGTGCCACCAGTGATTTGCTGGCAGCCGGGGGAGAGACCCAGTACTTC.

The gene calls are TRBV6-6 and TRBJ1-2; 9 nucleotides align to TRBD1. The CDR3 has 15 amino acids. V trimming: 0 bases; J trimming: 3 bases; junction bases outside the gene matches: 2. Germline CDR1 and CDR2: MNHNY and SVGAGI (reference sequence). The CDR3 DNA reads as TGTGCCAGCAGTTACTCTACAGGGGGCGACTATGGCTACACCTTC. This gives the protein CASSYSTGGDYGYTF.

The J gene is TRBJ1-5, the V gene TRBV6-2 or TRBV6-3; no reliable D call. Trimming took off 4 bases at V and 0 bases at J, with 16 bases between the two ends. CDR3 length: 17 residues. Germline-derived CDR1 and CDR2 are MNHEY and SVGEGT. The CDR3 region is CASSSRLLSYSNQPQHF. The CDR3 DNA sequence: TGTGCCAGCAGTTCCAGACTACTCTCATATAGCAATCAGCCCCAGCATTTT.

The chain employs TRBV11-2 and TRBJ1-4; no reliable D call. Germline CDR1 and CDR2: SGHAT and FQNNGV. There are 15 residues in the CDR3. V lost 2 bases to trimming and J lost 7 bases, with 14 bases between them. CDR3 coding DNA: TGTGCCAGCAGCTTACGGGATTCAGAGGGTGAAAAACTGTTTTTT. It is translated as CASSLRDSEGEKLFF.

This clone was detected once. The chain has TRBV6-5 and TRBJ1-4; D is unresolved. Germline-derived CDR1 and CDR2 are MNHEY and SVGAGI. The CDR3 loop spans 15 amino acids. With 5 bases removed from V and 7 bases from J, the gap between germline ends came to 17 bases. CDR3 sequence reads: CASSTRNPRGEKLFF. In nucleotides, the CDR3 is TGTGCCAGCAGTACCCGAAACCCCCGGGGTGAAAAACTGTTTTTT.